The 23 T cell receptor beta chains listed next were all sequenced from one sample in a study of post-analysis software for immune sequencing data. General study results and limits: Compared with controls, patients had more of 4 or 5 TRBV segments, including TRBV5-6, TRBV5-1 and TRBV20-1.

The library was made from cDNA and included unique molecular identifiers. MiXCR, run by TCRdb on the PCR reads, gives a single entry per CDR3 protein. The repertoire holds more than 450,000 distinct CDR3 sequences, 44% seen once, with 1.5% to 2% in the top ten. These receptors have no known antigen. The sequencing input was blood. All receptors derive from a girl aged 5-17 years with multiple sclerosis.

This clonotype was counted between two and nine times. The chain recombines TRBV12-3 or TRBV12-4 with TRBJ2-3; D is undetermined. CDR3 length: 11 residues. With 7 bases removed from V and 6 bases from J, the gap between germline ends came to 8 bases. CDR3 protein: CASTSGDTQYF. CDR3 DNA: TGTGCCAGCACCTCAGGTGATACGCAGTATTTT.

The chain combines TRBV12-3 or TRBV12-4 with TRBJ2-3; 15 bases fit TRBD2. V lost 5 bases and J lost 4; bases outside the gene matches: 4. CDR3 length equals 16 residues. The CDR3 DNA reads as TGTGCCAGCAGTCCTTGGACTAGCGGGAGGGCAGATACGCAGTATTTT. Protein product: CASSPWTSGRADTQYF.

This clonotype was counted between two and nine times. J is TRBJ2-7 and V is TRBV29-1; D unresolved. V lost 7 bases and J 2 bases, leaving 6 bases between the germline ends. Germline assignment: CDR1 SQVTM and CDR2 ANQGSEA. The CDR3 totals 10 residues. The chain's CDR3 is CSGVAYEQYF. As DNA, the CDR3 is TGCAGCGGTGTGGCCTACGAGCAGTACTTC.

V and J are TRBV25-1 and TRBJ2-7; 9 nucleotides align to TRBD1. CDR1 is MGHDK, CDR2 SYGVNS, per germline. This CDR3 has 13 residues. V gave up 11 bases and J gave up 3 bases; unmatched junction bases: 8. CDR3 coding DNA: TGTGCCTCCAAGGGGACAGGGTTCTACGAGCAGTACTTC. This sequence encodes CASKGTGFYEQYF.

V usage is TRBV4-1 and J usage is TRBJ1-1; D is uncertain. Germline CDR1 is MGHRA and CDR2 is YSYEKL. This CDR3 is built from 16 residues. Deletions cut 3 bases from V and 1 base from J, with 15 bases between. The CDR3 reads CASSHSPSTANTEAFF. The CDR3 DNA reads TGCGCCAGCAGCCATTCCCCGTCTACAGCGAACACTGAAGCTTTCTTT.

The genes are TRBV29-1 and TRBJ1-5; no reliable D call. Between the trimmed V and J ends, which lost 4 bases and 6 bases, there was a span of 13 bases. The CDR3 is 13 amino acids. Germline CDR1 and CDR2: SQVTM and ANQGSEA. CDR3 in amino acids: CSVATADAQPQHF. The CDR3 coding sequence is TGCAGCGTTGCAACAGCGGACGCTCAGCCCCAGCATTTT.

The chain employs TRBV6-5 and TRBJ2-7; D perhaps matches TRBD1 (6 bases). Trimming left V 0 bases short and J 11 bases short, with 11 bases between. CDR1 MNHEY and CDR2 SVGAGI come from the germline V gene. The CDR3 contains 12 residues. CDR3 in amino acids: CASSYSAEGEYF. The CDR3 DNA follows: TGTGCCAGCAGTTACTCAGCAGAGGGGGAGTACTTC.

This rearrangement joins TRBV12-3 or TRBV12-4 to TRBJ1-1; a possible D gene is TRBD1 (6 bases). This CDR3 comprises 14 residues. V was shortened by 5 bases and J by 1 base, with 11 bases between the two germline ends. CDR3 amino acids: CASSARRGNTEAFF. In DNA form, the CDR3 reads TGTGCCAGCAGTGCACGCAGGGGGAACACTGAAGCTTTCTTT.

The gene calls are TRBV5-1 and TRBJ2-7; 7 bases are shared with TRBD2. From germline, CDR1 is SGHRS and CDR2 YFSETQ. The J segment lost 2 bases and the V segment lost 0 bases, leaving 8 bases of the junction unmatched. The CDR3 has 16 amino acids. CDR3 amino acids: CASSLGSGVNTYEQYF. For the CDR3, the DNA is TGCGCCAGCAGCTTGGGGAGCGGGGTCAACACCTACGAGCAGTACTTC.

This clonotype came up a few times. The V and J genes are TRBV28 and TRBJ2-1; 8 bases map to TRBD1. The CDR3 has 15 residues. Looked up from germline, CDR1 is MDHEN and CDR2 is SYDVKM. The V gene end was trimmed by 8 bases and the J gene end by 9 bases; junction bases not matched to a gene: 15. In DNA, the CDR3 is TGTGCCAGCGGGTCGACAGGGGAGGTTTTCGTTGAGCAGTTCTTC. Translated, it gives CASGSTGEVFVEQFF. Complete variable domain (other parts from reference TRBV28 and TRBJ2-1): DVKVTQSSRYLVKRTGEKVFLECVQDMDHENMFWYRQDPGLGLRLIYFSYDVKMKEKGDIPEGYSVSREKKERFSLILESASTNQTSMYLCASGSTGEVFVEQFFGPGTRLTVL.

The chain carries TRBV7-2 and TRBJ2-1; TRBD2 matches at 9 bases. Germline V CDR1 and CDR2: SGHTA, FQGNSA. V lost 5 bases, J lost 6 bases, and 11 bases stayed unmatched. The CDR3 is 16 amino acids. The CDR3 DNA sequence: TGTGCCAGCAGCCCGCCCGGGACTAGCTCCGGCAATGAGCAGTTCTTC. Translating it yields CASSPPGTSSGNEQFF.

The CDR3 region has the DNA TGCGCCAGCAGCCAGGACAGGGGGTCCGGAGAGACCCAGTACTTC. Translating gives CASSQDRGSGETQYF. The rearrangement links TRBV4-1 to TRBJ2-5, with 10 bases aligning to TRBD1. Germline V gene lookup returns CDR1 MGHRA and CDR2 YSYEKL. This CDR3 is built from 15 residues. The V and J ends lost 3 bases and 4 bases, in that order; junction bases with no gene match: 5.

The rearrangement links TRBV20-1 to TRBJ2-5; 8 nucleotides match TRBD1. The better agreement between TRBJ2-7 and the DNA end casts doubt on the J call. This CDR3 is 13 amino acids long. Germline V gene data show CDR1 as DFQATT and CDR2 as SNEGSKA (reference sequence). CDR3 amino acids: CSAVVTGEYEQYF. CDR3 sequence (DNA): TGCAGTGCGGTGGTGACAGGGGAGTACGAGCAGTACTTC.

This clonotype was picked up a small number of times. The chain joins TRBV29-1 to TRBJ2-7, with D possibly matching TRBD1 (6 bases). This CDR3 is 14 amino acids long. V gave up 3 bases and J gave up 5 bases, with 17 bases separating them. The germline V gene encodes CDR1 SQVTM and CDR2 ANQGSEA. The CDR3 DNA sequence: TGCAGCGTTGATCGTGGGGGCGCTTTGGACGAGCAGTACTTC. Translation gives CSVDRGGALDEQYF.

Turning to this clonotype: Sequence at one end of the junction differs from germline and may be a read error. This chain uses TRBV9 with TRBJ1-1, with D hard to call. The CDR3 length is 14 residues. CDR1 SGDLS and CDR2 YYNGEE come from the germline V gene. CDR3 loop: CASSPRTFDTEAFF. CDR3 nucleotide sequence: TGCGCCAGCAGCCCCCGGACGTTCGACACTGAAGCTTTCTTT.

This clonotype was seen more than once but under ten times. The chain combines TRBV20-1 with TRBJ2-3; TRBD2 matches 8 bases. Germline V gene lookup returns CDR1 DFQATT and CDR2 SNEGSKA (reference sequence). V lost 2 bases and J lost 2; bases outside the gene matches: 6. There are 15 residues in the CDR3. The DNA for the CDR3 is TGCAGTGCTAGATCGGGACTAGGCCCCACAGATACGCAGTATTTT. It is translated as CSARSGLGPTDTQYF.

This clonotype has only one observation. The chain uses TRBV20-1 and TRBJ1-1; D remains unclear. Germline V gives CDR1 DFQATT, CDR2 SNEGSKA (reference sequence). The CDR3 is 15 residues long. The germline V and J ends were trimmed by 0 bases and 0 bases, with 11 bases remaining between them. The DNA of the CDR3 is TGCAGTGCTAGAGATACTGGGCGTTTGAACACTGAAGCTTTCTTT. It yields the protein CSARDTGRLNTEAFF.

The chain joins TRBV11-2 to TRBJ2-3; TRBD2 matches 7 bases. The J segment lost 6 bases and the V segment lost 5 bases, leaving 8 bases of the junction unmatched. CDR1 is SGHAT, CDR2 FQNNGV, per germline. The CDR3 runs to 14 residues. DNA for the CDR3: TGTGCCAGCAGCGTCAGCGGGACCGGGGATACGCAGTATTTT. Protein: CASSVSGTGDTQYF. The variable domain in full, completed from reference TRBV11-2 and TRBJ2-3, reads EAGVAQSPRYKIIEKRQSVAFWCNPISGHATLYWYQQILGQGPKLLIQFQNNGVVDDSQLPKDRFSAERLKGVDSTLKIQPAKLEDSAVYLCASSVSGTGDTQYFGPGTRLTVL.

This clonotype turned up a few times. The rearrangement joins TRBV5-1 to TRBJ2-7; D unresolved. V was shortened by 0 bases and J by 4 bases, with 14 bases between the two germline ends. Germline V CDR1 and CDR2: SGHRS, YFSETQ. This CDR3 has 15 residues. Here the CDR3 DNA reads TGCGCCAGCAGCTTGGAGGCCCAGCACCATTACGAGCAGTACTTC. Residues: CASSLEAQHHYEQYF.

This clonotype has a count of ten or more. The genes are TRBV12-3 or TRBV12-4 and TRBJ2-6; the D is unclear. This CDR3 has 14 residues. Trimming took 6 bases from V and 0 from J, leaving 6 bases between them. CDR3 loop: CASSLSSGANVLTF. Written as DNA, the CDR3 is TGTGCCAGCAGCTTGAGCTCTGGGGCCAACGTCCTGACTTTC.

CDR3 in DNA: TGTGCCAGCAGTTTGAACAGGGGGCTCGGCTACACCTTC. Translating gives CASSLNRGLGYTF. The rearrangement joins TRBV12-3 or TRBV12-4 to TRBJ1-2, with TRBD1 identical over 9 bases. The CDR3 consists of 13 residues. J was trimmed by 8 bases and V by 3 bases; bases with no gene match: 4.

This chain uses TRBV12-3 or TRBV12-4 with TRBJ2-1, with TRBD2 as a possible D gene (5 bases). The CDR3 runs 12 residues. Trimming stripped 5 bases from V and 8 bases from J, with 10 bases between. The CDR3 nucleotides are TGTGCCAGCAGTCCTAGCATCGATGAGCAGTTCTTC. Its translation: CASSPSIDEQFF.

This clonotype was seen only a few times. The chain links TRBV6-6 to TRBJ2-7, with 7 positions matching TRBD2. CDR3 length: 16 amino acids. The ends lost 2 bases at V and 4 bases at J; junction bases unmatched: 11. CDR1 and CDR2 (germline): MNHNY, SVGAGI (reference sequence). CDR3 region: CASSYPLAGVVYEQYF. The CDR3 DNA follows: TGTGCCAGCAGTTACCCTCTGGCGGGAGTGGTATACGAGCAGTACTTC.